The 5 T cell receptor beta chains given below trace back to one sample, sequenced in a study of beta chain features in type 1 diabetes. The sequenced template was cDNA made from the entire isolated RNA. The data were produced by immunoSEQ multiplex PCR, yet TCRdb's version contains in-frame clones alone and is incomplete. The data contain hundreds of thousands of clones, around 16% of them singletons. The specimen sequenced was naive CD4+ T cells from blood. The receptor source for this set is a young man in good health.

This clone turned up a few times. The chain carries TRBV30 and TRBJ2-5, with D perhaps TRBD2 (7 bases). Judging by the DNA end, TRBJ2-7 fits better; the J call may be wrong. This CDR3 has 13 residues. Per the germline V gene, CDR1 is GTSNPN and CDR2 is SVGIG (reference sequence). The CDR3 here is CAHGRGGTYEQYF. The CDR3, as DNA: TGTGCCCATGGCAGGGGAGGGACCTACGAGCAGTACTTC.

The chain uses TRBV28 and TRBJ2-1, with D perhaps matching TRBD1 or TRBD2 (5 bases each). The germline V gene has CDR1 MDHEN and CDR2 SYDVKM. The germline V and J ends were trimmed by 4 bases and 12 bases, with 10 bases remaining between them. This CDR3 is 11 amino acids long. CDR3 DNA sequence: TGTGCCAGCAGTTCCCTCGGGGCGCAGTTCTTC. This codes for CASSSLGAQFF.

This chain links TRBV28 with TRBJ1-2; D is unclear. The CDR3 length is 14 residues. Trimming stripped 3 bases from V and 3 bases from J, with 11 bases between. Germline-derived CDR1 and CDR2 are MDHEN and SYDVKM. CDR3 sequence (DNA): TGTGCCAGCAGTTTGCAGACTGATGACTATGGCTACACCTTC. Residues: CASSLQTDDYGYTF.

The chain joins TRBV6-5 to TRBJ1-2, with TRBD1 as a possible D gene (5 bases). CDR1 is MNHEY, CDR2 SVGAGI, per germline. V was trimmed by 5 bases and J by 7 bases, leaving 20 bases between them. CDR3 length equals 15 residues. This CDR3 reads CASSSLFGTHVGYTF. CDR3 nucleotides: TGTGCCAGCAGTAGCCTTTTCGGGACGCATGTTGGCTACACCTTC.

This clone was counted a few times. The CDR3 spells CASSYRIISGANVLTF. In DNA form, the CDR3 reads TGTGCCAGTAGCTACAGAATAATCTCGGGGGCCAACGTCCTGACTTTC. V usage is TRBV19 and J usage is TRBJ2-6; D gene unclear. V lost 6 bases, J lost 4 bases, and 16 bases lay in between. The CDR3 loop spans 16 amino acids. The germline V gene encodes CDR1 LNHDA and CDR2 SQIVND (reference sequence).